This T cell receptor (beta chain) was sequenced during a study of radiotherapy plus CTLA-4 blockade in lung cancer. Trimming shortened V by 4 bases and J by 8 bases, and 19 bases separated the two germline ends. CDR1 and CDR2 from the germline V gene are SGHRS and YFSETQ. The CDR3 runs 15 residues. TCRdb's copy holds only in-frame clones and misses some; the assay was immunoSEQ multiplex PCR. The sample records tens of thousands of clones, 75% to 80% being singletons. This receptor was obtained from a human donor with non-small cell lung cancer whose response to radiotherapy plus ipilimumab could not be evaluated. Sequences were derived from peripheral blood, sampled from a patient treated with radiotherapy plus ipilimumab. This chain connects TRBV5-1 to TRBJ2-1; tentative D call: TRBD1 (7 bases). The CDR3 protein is CASSPGGTDKHEQFF. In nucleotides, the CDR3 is TGCGCCAGCAGCCCGGGCGGGACAGATAAGCATGAGCAGTTCTTC.